Sequencing of this T cell receptor (beta chain) was carried out in a study of T cells in Graves' hyperthyroidism and ophthalmopathy. Across the whole study: Prior to any treatment, at the point of initial diagnosis, peripheral blood was collected. Study-wide results and caveats: The model's output predicted ophthalmopathy at a median of about 6.5 months prior to onset. Clonotypes that were expanded in thyroid above 0.001 mostly appeared in blood too.

RNA transcripts yielded amplified TCR beta CDR3 regions. Primed by the HTBI set, a first-round RT-PCR was run on the TCR CDR3. Each CDR3 protein is one row after TCRdb ran MiXCR on the multiplex PCR reads. There are hundreds of thousands of distinct CDR3 sequences in the sample; under 15% occur only once, and around a third lies in the top ten. CDR3 length equals 17 residues. Trimming cost V 1 base and J 4 bases; bases outside gene matches: 9. Germline V gives CDR1 SNHLY, CDR2 FYNNEI. This clonotype was observed many times. Its antigen is not known. A 10 ml volume of fresh peripheral blood provided the PBMCs.

The receptor was isolated from a woman aged 25 to 39 with Graves' hyperthyroidism. V usage is TRBV2 and J usage is TRBJ2-1, with 8 bases identical to TRBD2. Source material: blood. CDR3 sequence reads: CASSEVKLAEKYNEQFF. The CDR3 DNA is TGTGCCAGCAGTGAAGTTAAACTAGCGGAGAAATACAATGAGCAGTTCTTC.